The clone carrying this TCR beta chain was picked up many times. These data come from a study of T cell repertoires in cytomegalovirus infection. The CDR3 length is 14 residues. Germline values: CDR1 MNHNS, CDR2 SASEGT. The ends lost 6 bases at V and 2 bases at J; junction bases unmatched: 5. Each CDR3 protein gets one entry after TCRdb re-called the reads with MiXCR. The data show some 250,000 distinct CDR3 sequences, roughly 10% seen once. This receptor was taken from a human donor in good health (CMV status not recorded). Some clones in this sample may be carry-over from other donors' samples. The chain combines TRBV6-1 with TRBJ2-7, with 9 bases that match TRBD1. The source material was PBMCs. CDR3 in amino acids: CASRQGAGTYEQYF. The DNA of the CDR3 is TGTGCCAGCAGACAGGGGGCAGGGACCTACGAGCAGTACTTC.